This T cell receptor (beta chain) was captured by sequencing in a study of T cell responses to AZD1222 COVID-19 vaccine. Notes on the study in general: Nearly half of spike-specific TCRs reportedly target unmutated variant regions.

This clone showed up just once. Its antigen remains unidentified. CDR3 length: 14 amino acids. The germline gives CDR1 SEHNR, CDR2 FQNEAQ (reference sequence). J lost 3 bases, V lost 3 bases, and 3 bases had no gene match. The protocol was immunoSEQ multiplex PCR, while the TCRdb copy is restricted to in-frame clones and leaves out a portion. Of 100,000 to 150,000 clones listed, more than 75% are singletons. The sequences come from peripheral blood, collected on day 0 of AZD1222 vaccination. This TCR derives from an adult in good health. The genes are TRBV7-9 and TRBJ2-5, with 8 bases matching TRBD1. The CDR3 region is CASSFGQGEETQYF. Written as DNA, the CDR3 is TGTGCCAGCAGCTTCGGACAGGGCGAAGAGACCCAGTACTTC.